Each of the 17 T cell receptor beta chains below was sequenced from the same sample in a study of technical replicates of blood from several donors. Generated by immunoSEQ multiplex PCR, the TCRdb table keeps only in-frame clones and is missing some. Of around 50,000 clones listed, roughly 94% are singletons. The sample comprised T cells isolated from PBMCs. The source of these receptors is a human donor in good health.

The chain combines TRBV10-2 with TRBJ1-1; 7 bases line up with TRBD1. V shed 2 bases, J shed 5 bases, and the junction held 2 bases outside the gene matches. This CDR3 region has 13 residues. Germline CDR1 reads WSHSY; CDR2 reads SAAADI. CDR3 loop: CASSELGQTEAFF. Written as DNA, the CDR3 is TGCGCCAGCAGTGAGCTGGGACAGACTGAAGCTTTCTTT.

The rearrangement joins TRBV29-1 to TRBJ1-4, with 9 bases fitting TRBD1. The junction had 4 bases not matched to a gene; V was cut back by 6 bases and J by 5 bases. Germline V gene data show CDR1 as SQVTM and CDR2 as ANQGSEA. This CDR3 has 13 residues. The chain's CDR3 is CSVLDRGNEKLFF. In nucleotides, the CDR3 is TGCAGCGTGCTAGACAGGGGGAATGAAAAACTGTTTTTT.

The chain carries TRBV6-6 and TRBJ2-5, with a possible D match to TRBD1 (6 bases). This CDR3 contains 13 residues. Trimming stripped 10 bases from V and 4 bases from J, with 16 bases between. CDR1 is MNHNY and CDR2 is SVGAGI in the germline V gene (reference sequence). In nucleotides, the CDR3 is TGTGCCACCACGGGCAGGGGCATAGAGACCCAGTACTTC. The encoded protein is CATTGRGIETQYF.

This clone appeared a single time. The chain's CDR3 is CASSLTTDTQYF. CDR3 sequence (DNA): TGTGCCAGCAGCCTTACTACAGATACGCAGTATTTT. This chain connects TRBV5-4 to TRBJ2-3, with D hard to call. The CDR3 is 12 residues long. V was shortened by 4 bases and J by 3 bases, with 6 bases between the two germline ends. CDR1 is SGHNT and CDR2 is YYREEE in the germline V gene (reference sequence). The whole variable domain, remainder taken from reference TRBV5-4 and TRBJ2-3, is ETGVTQSPTHLIKTRGQQVTLRCSSQSGHNTVSWYQQALGQGPQFIFQYYREEENGRGNFPPRFSGLQFPNYSSELNVNALELDDSALYLCASSLTTDTQYFGPGTRLTVL.

This clone was counted between two and nine times. The sample carries other DNA sequences with the same CDR3. The chain is built from TRBV10-3 and TRBJ2-1; D is unresolved. Between the trimmed V and J ends, which lost 4 bases and 5 bases, there was a span of 3 bases. The germline V gene encodes CDR1 ENHRY and CDR2 SYGVKD. This CDR3 contains 11 residues. CDR3 DNA sequence: TGTGCCATCAGTGCAGACAATGAGCAGTTCTTC. It is translated as CAISADNEQFF.

The J gene is TRBJ2-5, the V gene TRBV28; a weak D match, TRBD1 (6 bases). V lost 5 bases and J 7 bases, leaving 14 bases between the germline ends. There are 13 residues in the CDR3. The germline V gene has CDR1 MDHEN and CDR2 SYDVKM. CDR3 bases: TGTGCCAGCAGTCTGGACAGTCTAGCGACCCAGTACTTC. Protein: CASSLDSLATQYF.

The CDR3 spells CASSPVTGHSGYTF. The CDR3 DNA reads as TGTGCCAGCTCACCTGTGACAGGGCATAGCGGCTACACCTTC. The chain has TRBV18 and TRBJ1-2; 7 bases fit TRBD1. The CDR3 has 14 amino acids. In germline, CDR1 is KGHSH, CDR2 LQKENI. V was pared by 3 bases and J by 8 bases, with 9 bases of the junction left unmatched.

The V call is TRBV18, the J call TRBJ2-6; 8 positions match TRBD1. J gave up 3 bases and V 5 bases, and 9 bases lay outside the gene matches. This CDR3 spans 17 amino acids. Looked up from germline, CDR1 is KGHSH and CDR2 is LQKENI. CDR3 region: CASSKTQGANGANVLTF. The CDR3 bases are TGTGCCAGCTCAAAAACGCAGGGGGCGAATGGGGCCAACGTCCTGACTTTC.

This clone has a single count. The J gene is TRBJ2-2, the V gene TRBV11-2; possibly TRBD1 for D (6 bases). CDR1 SGHAT and CDR2 FQNNGV come from the germline V gene. The V and J ends lost 6 bases and 4 bases respectively, with 15 bases between them. The CDR3 spans 15 residues. The CDR3 region is CASRIPGGITGELFF. For the CDR3, the DNA is TGTGCCAGCAGGATCCCTGGGGGCATCACCGGGGAGCTGTTTTTT. The whole variable domain, filled in from reference TRBV11-2 and TRBJ2-2, reads EAGVAQSPRYKIIEKRQSVAFWCNPISGHATLYWYQQILGQGPKLLIQFQNNGVVDDSQLPKDRFSAERLKGVDSTLKIQPAKLEDSAVYLCASRIPGGITGELFFGEGSRLTVL.

J is TRBJ1-1 and V is TRBV29-1; D is possibly TRBD1 (6 bases). This CDR3 has 13 amino acids. Germline V gives CDR1 SQVTM, CDR2 ANQGSEA. V was clipped by 7 bases and J by 0 bases, with 12 bases between them. CDR3: CSGRGFVNTEAFF. The DNA for the CDR3 is TGCAGCGGAAGGGGGTTCGTGAACACTGAAGCTTTCTTT.

This chain connects TRBV7-3 to TRBJ1-1, with D unresolved. Trimming cost V 2 bases and J 0 bases, with 13 bases left between them. Germline CDR1 is SGHTA and CDR2 is FQGTGA. The CDR3 is 16 residues long. In DNA, the CDR3 is TGTGCCAGCAGCTTATCCGGAGGCAGAATGAACACTGAAGCTTTCTTT. Translation gives CASSLSGGRMNTEAFF.

V usage is TRBV5-4 and J usage is TRBJ2-1, with 8 bases fitting TRBD2. The CDR3 has 15 residues. V was pared by 0 bases and J by 8 bases, with 7 bases of the junction left unmatched. Per the germline V gene, CDR1 is SGHNT and CDR2 is YYREEE (reference sequence). CDR3 DNA: TGTGCCAGCAGCTTGGCTGGACTAGCAGGCGATGAGCAGTTCTTC. This codes for CASSLAGLAGDEQFF.

This clone has just one count. Other DNA sequences in the same sample also yield this CDR3. The V call is TRBV7-9, the J call TRBJ2-3; the match to TRBD2 covers 8 bases. The CDR3 length is 14 residues. CDR1 SEHNR and CDR2 FQNEAQ come from the germline V gene (reference sequence). The junction had 3 bases not matched to a gene; V was cut back by 5 bases and J by 2 bases. The CDR3 nucleotides are TGTGCCAGCAGCCCGGGGGGGTCCACAGATACGCAGTATTTT. Residues: CASSPGGSTDTQYF.

This chain uses TRBV28 with TRBJ2-3, with D possibly being TRBD2 (6 bases). This CDR3 region has 16 residues. Germline lookup yields CDR1 MDHEN and CDR2 SYDVKM. Trimming stripped 5 bases from V and 0 bases from J, with 15 bases between. This CDR3 reads CASSLSRSGSTDTQYF. CDR3 DNA: TGTGCCAGCAGTCTAAGTAGAAGCGGGAGCACAGATACGCAGTATTTT.

The chain links TRBV5-4 to TRBJ1-1; possible D gene TRBD1, 6 bases. CDR1 SGHNT and CDR2 YYREEE come from the germline V gene (reference sequence). The CDR3 contains 13 residues. The germline V and J ends were trimmed by 3 bases and 3 bases, with 9 bases remaining between them. The CDR3: CASSWGQHTEAFF. CDR3 coding DNA: TGTGCCAGCAGCTGGGGGCAGCACACTGAAGCTTTCTTT.

The rearrangement links TRBV7-2 to TRBJ2-5; possible D gene TRBD2, 6 bases. CDR3 length: 15 amino acids. CDR1 SGHTA and CDR2 FQGNSA come from the germline V gene. V gave up 3 bases and J gave up 4 bases, with 15 bases separating them. The DNA for the CDR3 is TGTGCCAGCAGCTTTCGAGCCGGGCGGGGAGAGACCCAGTACTTC. It translates to CASSFRAGRGETQYF.

J is TRBJ1-1 and V is TRBV6-8, with D possibly being TRBD1 (5 bases). Looked up from germline, CDR1 is MNHGY and CDR2 is SAAAGT. The CDR3 spans 14 residues. V dropped 2 bases and J dropped 4 bases, with 11 bases sitting between them. The CDR3 DNA is TGTGCCAGCAGTTACAGCCTGGGGGGCACTGAAGCTTTCTTT. Protein: CASSYSLGGTEAFF.